What follows are 8 T cell receptor beta chains derived from one specimen sequenced in a study of blood T cell repertoires in COVID-19. Some clones are missing from TCRdb's copy, which holds only in-frame ones; the method was immunoSEQ multiplex PCR. In the table there are 100,000 or so clones, 70% to 85% of which are singletons. Input material: peripheral blood. The receptor set was obtained from a man between 65 and 79 years old with active or convalescent COVID-19.

The chain recombines TRBV2 with TRBJ1-1; possibly TRBD1 for D (5 bases). Germline CDR1 is SNHLY and CDR2 is FYNNEI. There are 13 residues in the CDR3. Trimming pared 4 bases from V and 5 bases from J, leaving 11 bases between. The CDR3 coding sequence is TGTGCCAGCAGTGGCGGCAGGGAAACTGAAGCTTTCTTT. It specifies CASSGGRETEAFF.

V gene TRBV7-9 combines with J gene TRBJ1-2, with D unresolved. CDR3 size: 14 residues. Trimming cost V 3 bases and J 5 bases, with 13 bases left between them. Per germline, CDR1 SEHNR and CDR2 FQNEAQ (reference sequence). Here the CDR3 DNA reads TGTGCCAGCAGCTTTGACGAGACACCATATGGCTACACCTTC. Translating it yields CASSFDETPYGYTF.

V and J are TRBV10-1 and TRBJ1-1, with D possibly being TRBD1 (5 bases). The length of the CDR3 is 15 residues. The germline V gene has CDR1 WNHNN and CDR2 SYGVQD (reference sequence). Trimming removed 0 bases from V and 3 bases from J, with 11 bases in between. The CDR3 sequence is CASSESSQGYTEAFF. In DNA, the CDR3 is TGCGCCAGCAGTGAGTCGAGTCAGGGTTACACTGAAGCTTTCTTT.

This clone was observed a few times. The V and J genes are TRBV29-1 and TRBJ2-5; D is undetermined. Germline-derived CDR1 and CDR2 are SQVTM and ANQGSEA. V lost 7 bases and J 2 bases, leaving 8 bases between the germline ends. The CDR3 extends over 11 amino acids. Here the CDR3 DNA reads TGCAGCGCCTCGGGTCAAGAGACCCAGTACTTC. Amino acids: CSASGQETQYF.

The V and J genes are TRBV7-8 and TRBJ2-3; TRBD2 agrees at 10 bases. Losses at the gene ends were 5 bases for V and 2 bases for J; bases not matched to a gene: 10. The CDR3 is 17 amino acids. Germline CDR1 and CDR2: SGHVS and FQNEAQ. CDR3 coding DNA: TGTGCCAGCAGCCCCCTTGGGAGCGGGGGGGCCACAGATACGCAGTATTTT. Translated, it gives CASSPLGSGGATDTQYF.

The rearrangement uses TRBV5-4 and TRBJ1-6, with D maybe TRBD1 (5 bases). The germline CDR1 and CDR2 sequences are SGHNT and YYREEE (reference sequence). Trimming took 5 bases from V and 2 from J, leaving 11 bases between them. CDR3 length: 15 residues. The CDR3 DNA reads TGTGCCAGCAGGACGCAGGGTACCTATAATTCACCCCTCCACTTT. Translating gives CASRTQGTYNSPLHF.

The chain links TRBV24-1 to TRBJ1-4; 11 bases fit TRBD1. Germline-derived CDR1 and CDR2 are KGHDR and SFDVKD. The CDR3 totals 13 residues. Trimming cost V 7 bases and J 7 bases; bases outside gene matches: 1. Here the CDR3 DNA reads TGTGCCACCAGGGGACAGGGGGTTGAAAAACTGTTTTTT. Amino acid sequence: CATRGQGVEKLFF.

This sequence joins TRBV5-1 and TRBJ1-1; D possibly corresponds to TRBD1 (6 bases). Germline CDR1 and CDR2: SGHRS and YFSETQ. The CDR3 contains 13 residues. The germline V and J ends were trimmed by 4 bases and 1 base, with 8 bases remaining between them. The CDR3 DNA is TGCGCCAGCAGCGAAGGGGGGAACACTGAAGCTTTCTTT. Encoded protein: CASSEGGNTEAFF.